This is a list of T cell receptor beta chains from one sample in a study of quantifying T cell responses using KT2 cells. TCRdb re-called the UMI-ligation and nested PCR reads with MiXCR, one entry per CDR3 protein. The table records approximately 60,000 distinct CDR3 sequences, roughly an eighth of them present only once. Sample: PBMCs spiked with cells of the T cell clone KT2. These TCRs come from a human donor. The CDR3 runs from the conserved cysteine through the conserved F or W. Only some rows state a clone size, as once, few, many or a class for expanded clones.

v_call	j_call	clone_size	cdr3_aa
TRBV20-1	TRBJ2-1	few	CSANPRTRLSNEQFF
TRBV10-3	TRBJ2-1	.	CAIGQGVGNEQFF
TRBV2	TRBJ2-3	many	CASLFLGGDTQYF
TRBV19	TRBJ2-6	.	CASSIQGARSGANVLTF
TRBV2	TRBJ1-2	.	CASQDRGTINYGYTF
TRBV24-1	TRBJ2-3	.	CATSERAGGPGDTQYF
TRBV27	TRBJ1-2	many	CASRPTANYGYTF
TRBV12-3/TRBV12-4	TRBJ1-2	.	CASSLTPGANYGYTF
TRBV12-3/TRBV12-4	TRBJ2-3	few	CASRAGTKQYF
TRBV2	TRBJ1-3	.	CASREADAGSAAIYF
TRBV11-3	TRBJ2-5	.	CASSLDQAETQYF
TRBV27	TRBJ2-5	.	CASSYGRGETQYF
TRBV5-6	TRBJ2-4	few	CASSLGGLGAKNIQYF
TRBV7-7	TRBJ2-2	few	CASSLDRSQGELFF
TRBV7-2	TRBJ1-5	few	CASSLEGRTSSQPQHF
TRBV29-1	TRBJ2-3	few	CSVEEYGSSGRFETDTQYF
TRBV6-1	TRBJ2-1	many	CASSELAGGYNEQFF
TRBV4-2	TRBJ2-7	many	CASSQRLDSEQYF
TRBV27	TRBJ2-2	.	CASRARDRGDTGELFF
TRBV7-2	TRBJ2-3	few	CASSLVSTDTQYF
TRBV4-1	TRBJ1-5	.	CASSRIQASGQPQHF
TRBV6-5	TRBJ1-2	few	CASSYSPIRYGYTF
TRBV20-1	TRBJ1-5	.	CSALVGGVNQPQHF